The clone carrying this T cell receptor beta chain was observed a handful of times. As yet, its antigen is unknown. Assay: immunoSEQ multiplex PCR; the TCRdb copy retains only in-frame clones and omits some. The sample carries about 120,000 clones, about 90% recorded once. This entry belongs to a study of T cell responses to AZD1222 COVID-19 vaccine. Study results and limitations: Two doses of AZD1222 preceded a rise in Spike-specific TCR breadth and depth. Among those given AZD1222, only six were seropositive at baseline. Clonal diversity may have been underestimated, and the donors were mostly white British, with more females than males. There were vaccine-associated CD4 TCRs across spike, dominant at 160-218 and 743-854.

Germline CDR1 reads SGHVS; CDR2 reads FQNEAQ. The ends lost 5 bases at V and 7 bases at J; junction bases unmatched: 11. The CDR3 spans 16 residues. The sequence derives from an adult in good health. The sequencing used peripheral blood, collected on day 0 of MenACWY control vaccination. The chain joins TRBV7-8 to TRBJ1-5; TRBD1 agrees at 10 bases. The CDR3 sequence is CASSTARDRGFQPQHF. CDR3 in DNA: TGTGCCAGCAGCACTGCCCGGGACAGGGGATTCCAGCCCCAGCATTTT.